Below are 5 T cell receptor beta chains sequenced from a single sample in a study of shared clonotypes between healthy human individuals. TCRdb's copy holds only in-frame clones and misses some; the assay was immunoSEQ multiplex PCR. Of some 630,000 clones in the sample, about 78% were seen once. The specimen sequenced was memory CD4+ T cells sorted from blood. Regarding subset: CD45RA-negative fraction. The receptors were sampled from a woman aged 25-40 years in good health.

The chain is built from TRBV7-2 and TRBJ1-4; D gene ambiguous. The CDR3 spans 13 residues. Germline CDR1 SGHTA, CDR2 FQGNSA. V was cut by 1 base and J by 8 bases, with 8 bases left in between. CDR3 amino acids: CASSLGGEEKLFF. DNA for the CDR3: TGTGCCAGCAGCTTAGGCGGCGAGGAAAAACTGTTTTTT.

J is TRBJ1-2 and V is TRBV5-4; D is perhaps TRBD1 (5 bases). This CDR3 is built from 13 residues. Trimming pared 4 bases from V and 4 bases from J, leaving 11 bases between. Germline V lookup: CDR1 SGHNT, CDR2 YYREEE (reference sequence). In nucleotides, the CDR3 is TGTGCCAGCAGCCCCACAGGACTCTATGGCTACACCTTC. This sequence encodes CASSPTGLYGYTF.

The gene calls are TRBV28 and TRBJ1-5; possibly TRBD1 for D (5 bases). V was shortened by 6 bases and J by 9 bases, with 21 bases between the two germline ends. The germline CDR1 and CDR2 sequences are MDHEN and SYDVKM. CDR3 length: 15 residues. For the CDR3, the DNA is TGTGCCAGCAGGAAAACCACGGGGCCCGGGGTGCCCCAGCATTTT. It codes for CASRKTTGPGVPQHF.

This chain uses TRBV30 with TRBJ2-7; the D is unclear. V was trimmed by 8 bases and J by 4 bases, leaving 18 bases between them. CDR1 and CDR2 (germline): GTSNPN, SVGIG (reference sequence). This CDR3 comprises 13 residues. The CDR3 reads CAAATKGAYEQYF. In DNA form, the CDR3 reads TGTGCCGCAGCTACGAAAGGAGCGTACGAGCAGTACTTC.

This clone has a handful of counts. CDR3 sequence: CASSLPAAGNEQYF. CDR3 nucleotides: TGTGCCAGCAGCTTACCCGCGGCCGGCAACGAGCAGTACTTC. V is TRBV7-9 and J is TRBJ2-7; unclear D gene. The CDR3 extends over 14 amino acids. Germline V gene data show CDR1 as SEHNR and CDR2 as FQNEAQ (reference sequence). Trimming cost V 2 bases and J 5 bases, with 13 bases left between them.